A single sample is the source of the 27 T cell receptor beta chains below, sequenced in a study of blood T cell repertoires in COVID-19. The assay was immunoSEQ multiplex PCR, and TCRdb's table has in-frame clones only and misses some. In the table there are fewer than 250,000 clones, around four fifths of which are singletons. The sequenced sample consisted of peripheral blood. These receptors were collected from a man aged 55-75 years with COVID-19, enrolled during active disease.

The rearrangement links TRBV3-1 (or the pseudogene TRBV3-2) to TRBJ2-4; the match to TRBD2 covers 7 bases. The CDR3 length is 16 residues. V shed 4 bases and J 2 bases; nucleotides not matched to a gene: 8. CDR1 is LGHDT, CDR2 YNNKEL, per germline (reference sequence). The CDR3 reads CASSLEGGRSKNIQYF. Here the CDR3 DNA reads TGTGCCAGCAGCCTGGAGGGCGGGAGATCCAAAAACATTCAGTACTTC.

The J gene is TRBJ2-7, the V gene TRBV5-1; D ambiguous. Germline lookup yields CDR1 SGHRS and CDR2 YFSETQ. The V and J ends lost 1 base and 1 base respectively, with 9 bases between them. The CDR3 extends over 14 amino acids. The CDR3 spells CASSLLARSYEQYF. The CDR3 coding sequence is TGCGCCAGCAGCTTGCTGGCTAGGTCCTACGAGCAGTACTTC.

The chain has TRBV11-2 and TRBJ1-4; 9 bases fit TRBD1. J lost 4 bases, V lost 4 bases, and 7 bases had no gene match. CDR3 size: 16 residues. Germline V gene data show CDR1 as SGHAT and CDR2 as FQNNGV. The CDR3 is CASSSRQGGFNEKLFF. The DNA of the CDR3 is TGTGCCAGCAGCTCTCGACAGGGGGGTTTTAATGAAAAACTGTTTTTT.

Note on this clone: Different DNA sequences within this sample yield the same CDR3. This sequence joins TRBV30 and TRBJ2-7; D is perhaps TRBD2 (5 bases). CDR3 length: 12 amino acids. Trimming cost V 1 base and J 3 bases, with 7 bases left between them. Germline values: CDR1 GTSNPN, CDR2 SVGIG (reference sequence). This chain's CDR3 is CAWSGGSYEQYF. CDR3 coding DNA: TGTGCCTGGAGTGGAGGGAGCTACGAGCAGTACTTC.

V gene TRBV5-1 combines with J gene TRBJ1-1; 8 nucleotides agree with TRBD1. Germline CDR1 and CDR2: SGHRS and YFSETQ. CDR3 length equals 13 residues. The trim removed 5 bases at V and 5 bases at J, leaving 5 bases unmatched. CDR3 sequence: CASSGQGFTEAFF. The CDR3 bases are TGCGCCAGCAGTGGACAGGGATTTACTGAAGCTTTCTTT.

This clone appeared a few times. V and J are TRBV28 and TRBJ1-1; no firm D call. The germline gives CDR1 MDHEN, CDR2 SYDVKM. V lost 1 base and J 12 bases, leaving 12 bases between the germline ends. This CDR3 contains 12 residues. The CDR3 DNA reads as TGTGCCAGCAGTTTATACGAGCGGAAAACTTTCTTT. Translated: CASSLYERKTFF.

This chain joins TRBV19 and TRBJ2-1; D perhaps matches TRBD2 (5 bases). The ends were cut back, 0 bases at V and 1 base at J, with 10 bases in the middle. Germline V gives CDR1 LNHDA, CDR2 SQIVND (reference sequence). This CDR3 contains 16 residues. CDR3 sequence reads: CASSIDRRGSYNEQFF. The CDR3 DNA reads TGTGCCAGTAGTATAGATCGACGGGGTTCCTACAATGAGCAGTTCTTC.

This chain connects TRBV9 to TRBJ2-1; tentative D call: TRBD2 (6 bases). CDR1 and CDR2 from the germline V gene are SGDLS and YYNGEE. Trimming took off 2 bases at V and 3 bases at J, with 9 bases between the two ends. This CDR3 has 14 amino acids. CDR3 in amino acids: CASSVHGGYNEQFF. The CDR3 DNA follows: TGTGCCAGCAGCGTCCACGGGGGCTACAATGAGCAGTTCTTC.

This clone was found once. Additional DNA sequences in this sample encode the identical CDR3. The genes are TRBV28 and TRBJ1-5, with D possibly matching TRBD1 (6 bases). This CDR3 is 15 amino acids long. V was shortened by 2 bases and J by 0 bases, with 8 bases between the two germline ends. CDR1 MDHEN and CDR2 SYDVKM come from the germline V gene. CDR3 DNA: TGTGCCAGCAGTTTACGGGGACATAGCAATCAGCCCCAGCATTTT. Translating gives CASSLRGHSNQPQHF.

The chain is built from TRBV4-1 and TRBJ1-1, with D hard to call. The V gene lost 4 bases and the J gene lost 7 bases, with 13 bases spanning the gap. CDR1 and CDR2 from the germline V gene are MGHRA and YSYEKL. The CDR3 has 13 amino acids. For the CDR3, the DNA is TGCGCCAGCAGCCCAAAGTCACAGCTTGAAGCTTTCTTT. This sequence encodes CASSPKSQLEAFF.

V gene TRBV7-8 combines with J gene TRBJ1-5; TRBD1 matches 9 bases. CDR3 length equals 14 residues. Germline CDR1 SGHVS, CDR2 FQNEAQ. J lost 6 bases, V lost 1 base, and 1 base had no gene match. CDR3 protein: CASSLGTGAQPQHF. CDR3 nucleotides: TGTGCCAGCAGCTTAGGGACAGGGGCTCAGCCCCAGCATTTT.

V usage is TRBV6-5 and J usage is TRBJ1-6; D is ambiguous. The CDR3 length is 14 residues. Trimming stripped 1 base from V and 6 bases from J, with 7 bases between. Germline CDR1 is MNHEY and CDR2 is SVGAGI. The CDR3 DNA sequence: TGTGCCAGCAGTTACTTACTGATTAATTCACCCCTCCACTTT. Translated: CASSYLLINSPLHF.

This rearrangement joins TRBV24-1 to TRBJ1-5; D is possibly TRBD1 (6 bases). The CDR3 is 16 residues long. Germline CDR1 and CDR2: KGHDR and SFDVKD. V shed 4 bases and J shed 2 bases, with 14 bases lying between them. The CDR3 sequence: CATSDYGGRGNQPQHF. The CDR3 DNA reads as TGTGCCACCAGTGACTACGGGGGGCGCGGCAATCAGCCCCAGCATTTT.

This chain connects TRBV5-4 to TRBJ2-1; 7 bases align to TRBD2. The germline V gene encodes CDR1 SGHNT and CDR2 YYREEE (reference sequence). V lost 4 bases and J lost 7; bases outside the gene matches: 8. CDR3 length: 14 residues. The CDR3 DNA reads as TGTGCCAGCAGCCCCGGTGGGGGAGGGAATGAGCAGTTCTTC. Protein sequence: CASSPGGGGNEQFF.

This clone was counted between two and nine times. J is TRBJ2-7 and V is TRBV7-9, with a tentative D call TRBD2 (5 bases). V was shortened by 4 bases and J by 5 bases, with 15 bases between the two germline ends. CDR3 length: 14 residues. Germline lookup yields CDR1 SEHNR and CDR2 FQNEAQ (reference sequence). The CDR3 region has the DNA TGTGCCAGCAGCTCCCGCGGCGGGTTGAACGAGCAGTACTTC. Its translation: CASSSRGGLNEQYF. The whole variable domain, filled in from reference TRBV7-9 and TRBJ2-7, reads DTGVSQNPRHKITKRGQNVTFRCDPISEHNRLYWYRQTLGQGPEFLTYFQNEAQLEKSRLLSDRFSAERPKGSFSTLEIQRTEQGDSAMYLCASSSRGGLNEQYFGPGTRLTVT.

This sequence joins TRBV5-6 and TRBJ1-1, with 9 bases matching TRBD1. The ends lost 1 base at V and 1 base at J; junction bases unmatched: 5. Germline V gene sequence: CDR1 SGHDT, CDR2 YYEEEE. The length of the CDR3 is 16 residues. The CDR3, as DNA: TGTGCCAGCAGCTTGTTTGGGACAGGGAGGAACACTGAAGCTTTCTTT. This translates into CASSLFGTGRNTEAFF.

This clone was recorded once. The V and J genes are TRBV12-3 or TRBV12-4 and TRBJ2-7, with 8 positions matching TRBD1. The CDR3 extends over 13 amino acids. The V segment lost 7 bases and the J segment 7 bases; nucleotides outside the gene matches: 9. The CDR3 is CASTPGRGQEQYF. DNA for the CDR3: TGTGCCAGCACCCCAGGCAGGGGGCAGGAGCAGTACTTC.

The rearrangement uses TRBV3-1 (or the pseudogene TRBV3-2) and TRBJ1-1; D perhaps matches TRBD1 (6 bases). The germline V gene has CDR1 LGHDT and CDR2 YNNKEL (reference sequence). The CDR3 totals 16 residues. V was trimmed by 4 bases and J by 4 bases, leaving 19 bases between them. CDR3 nucleotides: TGTGCCAGCAGCCTAAATCCGGGTTCCAGGGGCACTGAAGCTTTCTTT. Amino acids: CASSLNPGSRGTEAFF.

The V call is TRBV7-3, the J call TRBJ2-2, with D perhaps matching TRBD2 (6 bases). Germline values: CDR1 SGHTA, CDR2 FQGTGA. V was shortened by 1 base and J by 5 bases, with 14 bases between the two germline ends. The length of the CDR3 is 16 residues. The CDR3, as DNA: TGTGCCAGCAGCTTAATCGGGGGAGATCGAACCGGGGAGCTGTTTTTT. Amino acids: CASSLIGGDRTGELFF.

The chain employs TRBV5-1 and TRBJ1-1; the D gene is possibly TRBD1 (6 bases). V lost 4 bases to trimming and J lost 1 base, with 17 bases between them. The CDR3 covers 16 residues. Germline V gene lookup returns CDR1 SGHRS and CDR2 YFSETQ. CDR3 loop: CASSPRDTHQNTEAFF. The DNA for the CDR3 is TGCGCCAGCAGCCCCCGGGACACCCATCAGAACACTGAAGCTTTCTTT.

In this sample, this clone turned up a few times. The chain carries TRBV12-3 or TRBV12-4 and TRBJ1-1; the D is unclear. Trimming shortened V by 7 bases and J by 11 bases, and 20 bases separated the two germline ends. This CDR3 has 13 residues. The CDR3 loop reads CASTPSDGRRAFF. CDR3 nucleotide sequence: TGTGCCAGCACCCCCTCGGACGGTCGGAGGGCTTTCTTT.

The rearrangement uses TRBV6-2 or TRBV6-3 and TRBJ1-1, with D uncertain. This CDR3 spans 16 amino acids. Germline loops: CDR1 MNHEY, CDR2 SVGEGT. V was trimmed by 5 bases and J by 4 bases, leaving 20 bases between them. CDR3 sequence reads: CASSTGSGPRVTEAFF. The CDR3, as DNA: TGTGCCAGCAGTACCGGAAGCGGACCCCGGGTCACTGAAGCTTTCTTT.

The chain is built from TRBV15 and TRBJ1-1, with a possible D match to TRBD1 (5 bases). Germline V CDR1 and CDR2: LNHNV, YYDKDF (reference sequence). Trimming left V 0 bases short and J 0 bases short, with 11 bases between. The CDR3 runs to 16 residues. This CDR3 is CATSRDTVQVNTEAFF. CDR3 DNA: TGTGCCACCAGCAGAGATACCGTACAGGTGAACACTGAAGCTTTCTTT.

This chain joins TRBV12-3 or TRBV12-4 and TRBJ2-1, with D hard to call. The CDR3 length is 12 residues. V was pared by 4 bases and J by 6 bases, with 7 bases between. The CDR3 here is CASSSLRNEQFF. The CDR3, as DNA: TGTGCCAGCAGTTCCCTACGCAATGAGCAGTTCTTC.

This clone turned up a few times. The CDR3 region is CASRRGQVEYNEQFF. The CDR3 DNA reads TGCGCCAGCAGACGAGGACAGGTCGAATACAATGAGCAGTTCTTC. This chain links TRBV23-1 with TRBJ2-1; 7 nucleotides line up with TRBD1. TRBV23-1 is an ORF, with its function uncertain. The CDR3 has 15 residues. J gave up 4 bases and V 6 bases, and 9 bases lay outside the gene matches.

The rearrangement links TRBV6-5 to TRBJ1-2; 10 nucleotides align to TRBD1. This CDR3 is 14 amino acids long. Germline CDR1 is MNHEY and CDR2 is SVGAGI. The trim removed 5 bases at V and 4 bases at J, leaving 4 bases unmatched. Written as DNA, the CDR3 is TGTGCCAGCAGTAGGGACAGGGGCCCCTATGGCTACACCTTC. It specifies CASSRDRGPYGYTF.

The chain is built from TRBV6-1 and TRBJ1-4; possible D gene TRBD1, 5 bases. This CDR3 contains 14 residues. V was cut by 3 bases and J by 12 bases, with 17 bases left in between. Germline V gives CDR1 MNHNS, CDR2 SASEGT. The CDR3 here is CASSEGYRGRELFF. CDR3 coding DNA: TGTGCCAGCAGTGAGGGTTATAGGGGCCGGGAACTGTTTTTT.